This TCR beta chain was sequenced for a study of shared clonotypes between healthy human individuals. CD45RO negativity and positive selection for CCR7 defined naive CD8 cells, a population that excluded terminally differentiated effector memory CD45RA+ cells. Deletions cut 4 bases from V and 8 bases from J, with 12 bases between. CDR3 length: 13 residues. The germline V gene has CDR1 SNHLY and CDR2 FYNNEI. A note on this clone: The antigen is undetermined.

Overall study findings and caveats: When compared with the clonotypes that were shared by all four sorted-subset donors, the non-shared clonotypes turned out to have lower generation probabilities. The naive CD4 repertoires of a handful of donors were compared, and 5% to 6.5% of clonotypes were shared.

At the deep level, the assay was run. Using roughly 180 ng DNA, tens of thousands of T cell genomes, the sorted-subset replicate PCRs were run. The data were produced by immunoSEQ multiplex PCR, yet TCRdb's version contains in-frame clones alone and is incomplete. Among millions of clones listed, roughly 91% were seen once. Sequenced: naive CD8+ T cells from PBMCs. The TCR originated in a man aged 18 to 29 in good health. Some clones in this sample may be carry-over from other donors' samples. The genes are TRBV2 and TRBJ2-1; no firm D call. The CDR3 DNA follows: TGTGCCAGCAGTGGATGGGTCCATCATGAGCAGTTCTTC. Protein product: CASSGWVHHEQFF.